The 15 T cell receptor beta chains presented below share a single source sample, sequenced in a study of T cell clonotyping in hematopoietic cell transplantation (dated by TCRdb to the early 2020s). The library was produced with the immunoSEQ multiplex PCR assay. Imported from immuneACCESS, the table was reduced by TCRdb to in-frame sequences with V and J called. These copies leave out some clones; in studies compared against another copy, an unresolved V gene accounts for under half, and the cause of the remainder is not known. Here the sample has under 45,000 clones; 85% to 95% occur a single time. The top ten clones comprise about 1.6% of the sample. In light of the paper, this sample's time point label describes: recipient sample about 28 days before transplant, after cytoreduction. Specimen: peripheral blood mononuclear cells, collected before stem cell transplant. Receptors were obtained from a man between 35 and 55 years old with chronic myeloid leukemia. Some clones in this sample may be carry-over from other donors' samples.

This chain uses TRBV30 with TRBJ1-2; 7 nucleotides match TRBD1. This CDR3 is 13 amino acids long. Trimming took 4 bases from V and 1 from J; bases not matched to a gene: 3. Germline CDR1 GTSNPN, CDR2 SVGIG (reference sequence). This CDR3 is CAWTGTVNYGYTF. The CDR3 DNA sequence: TGTGCCTGGACCGGGACAGTTAACTATGGCTACACCTTC.

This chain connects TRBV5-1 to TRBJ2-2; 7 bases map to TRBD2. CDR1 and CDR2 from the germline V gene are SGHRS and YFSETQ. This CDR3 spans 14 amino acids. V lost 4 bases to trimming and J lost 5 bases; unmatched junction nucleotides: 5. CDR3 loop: CASSPGLVTGELFF. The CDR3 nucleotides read TGCGCCAGCAGCCCCGGACTAGTGACCGGGGAGCTGTTTTTT.

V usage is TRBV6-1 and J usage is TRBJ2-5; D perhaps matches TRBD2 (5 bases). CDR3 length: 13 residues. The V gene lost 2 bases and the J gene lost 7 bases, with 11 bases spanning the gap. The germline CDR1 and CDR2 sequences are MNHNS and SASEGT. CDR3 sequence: CASSERRYGTQYF. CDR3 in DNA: TGTGCCAGCAGTGAAAGGAGGTATGGGACCCAGTACTTC.

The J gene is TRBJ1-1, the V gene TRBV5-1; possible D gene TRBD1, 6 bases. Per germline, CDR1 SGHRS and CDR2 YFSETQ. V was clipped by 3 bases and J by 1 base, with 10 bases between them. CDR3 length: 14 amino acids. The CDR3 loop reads CASSWQQGNTEAFF. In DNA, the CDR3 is TGCGCCAGCAGCTGGCAACAGGGGAACACTGAAGCTTTCTTT. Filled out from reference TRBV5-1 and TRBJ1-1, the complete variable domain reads KAGVTQTPRYLIKTRGQQVTLSCSPISGHRSVSWYQQTPGQGLQFLFEYFSETQRNKGNFPGRFSGRQFSNSRSEMNVSTLELGDSALYLCASSWQQGNTEAFFGQGTRLTVV.

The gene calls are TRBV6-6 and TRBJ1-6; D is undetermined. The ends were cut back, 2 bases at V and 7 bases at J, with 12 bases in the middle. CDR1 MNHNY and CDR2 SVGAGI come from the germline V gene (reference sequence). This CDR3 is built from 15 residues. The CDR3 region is CASSYPGSQNSPLHF. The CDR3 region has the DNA TGTGCCAGCAGTTACCCCGGCAGCCAAAATTCACCCCTCCACTTT.

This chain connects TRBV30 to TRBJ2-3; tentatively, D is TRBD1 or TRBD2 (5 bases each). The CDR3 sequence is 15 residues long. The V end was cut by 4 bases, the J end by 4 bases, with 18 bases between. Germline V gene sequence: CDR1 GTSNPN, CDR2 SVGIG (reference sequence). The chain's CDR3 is CAWTKGAGGPDTQYF. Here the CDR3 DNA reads TGTGCCTGGACGAAAGGGGCCGGAGGTCCAGATACGCAGTATTTT.

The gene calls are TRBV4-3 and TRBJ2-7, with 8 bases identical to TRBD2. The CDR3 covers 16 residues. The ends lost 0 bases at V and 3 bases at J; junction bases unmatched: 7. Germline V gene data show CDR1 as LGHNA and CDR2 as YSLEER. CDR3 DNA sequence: TGCGCCAGCAGCCAAGATATAGAGCGGGGGAACTACGAGCAGTACTTC. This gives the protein CASSQDIERGNYEQYF.

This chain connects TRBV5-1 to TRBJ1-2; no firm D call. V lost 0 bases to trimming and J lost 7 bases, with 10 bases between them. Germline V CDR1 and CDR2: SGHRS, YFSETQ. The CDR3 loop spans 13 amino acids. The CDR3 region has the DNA TGCGCCAGCAGCTTGGAAGCTCCAAGTGGCTACACCTTC. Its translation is CASSLEAPSGYTF.

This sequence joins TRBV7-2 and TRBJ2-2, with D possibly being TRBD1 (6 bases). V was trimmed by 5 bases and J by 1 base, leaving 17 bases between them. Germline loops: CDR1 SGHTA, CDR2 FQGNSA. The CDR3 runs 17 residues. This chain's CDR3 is CASSHLLGHLNTGELFF. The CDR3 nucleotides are TGTGCCAGCAGCCACCTTTTGGGACATCTGAACACCGGGGAGCTGTTTTTT.

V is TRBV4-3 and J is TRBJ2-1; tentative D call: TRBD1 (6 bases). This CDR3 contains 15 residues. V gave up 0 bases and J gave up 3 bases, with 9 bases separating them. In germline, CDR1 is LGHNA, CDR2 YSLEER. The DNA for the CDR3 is TGCGCCAGCAGCCAAGAGAGGACAGTCTACAATGAGCAGTTCTTC. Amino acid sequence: CASSQERTVYNEQFF.

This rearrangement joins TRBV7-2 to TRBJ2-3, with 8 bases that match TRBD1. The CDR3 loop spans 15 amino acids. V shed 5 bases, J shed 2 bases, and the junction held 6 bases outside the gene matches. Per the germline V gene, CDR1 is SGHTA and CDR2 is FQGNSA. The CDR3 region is CASSVDRGFTDTQYF. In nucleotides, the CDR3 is TGTGCCAGCAGCGTAGACAGGGGTTTCACAGATACGCAGTATTTT.

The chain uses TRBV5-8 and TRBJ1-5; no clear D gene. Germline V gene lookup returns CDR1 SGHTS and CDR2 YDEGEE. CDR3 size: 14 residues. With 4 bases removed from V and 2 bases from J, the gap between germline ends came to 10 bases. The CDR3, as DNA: TGTGCCAGCAGCGTAGGGTTGGGCAATCAGCCCCAGCATTTT. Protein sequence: CASSVGLGNQPQHF.

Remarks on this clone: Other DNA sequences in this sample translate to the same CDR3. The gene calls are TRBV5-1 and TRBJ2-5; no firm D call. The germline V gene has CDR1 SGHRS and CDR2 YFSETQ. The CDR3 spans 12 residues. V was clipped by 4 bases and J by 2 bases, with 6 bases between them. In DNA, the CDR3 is TGCGCCAGCAGCCTGGATCAAGAGACCCAGTACTTC. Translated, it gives CASSLDQETQYF.

The CDR3 DNA reads as TGTGCCAGCAGCTCGGGGCGGGGGACCCAAGAGACCCAGTACTTC. This translates into CASSSGRGTQETQYF. The chain combines TRBV11-1 with TRBJ2-5; 7 nucleotides line up with TRBD2. CDR3 length: 15 amino acids. V lost 4 bases, J lost 1 base, and 6 bases stayed unmatched. Germline CDR1 and CDR2: SGHAT and FQDESV (reference sequence).

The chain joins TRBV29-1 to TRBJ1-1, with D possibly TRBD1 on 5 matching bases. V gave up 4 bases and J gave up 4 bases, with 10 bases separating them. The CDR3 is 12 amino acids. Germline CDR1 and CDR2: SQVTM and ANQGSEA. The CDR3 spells CSVGGVGTEAFF. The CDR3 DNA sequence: TGCAGCGTTGGGGGGGTTGGCACTGAAGCTTTCTTT.